What follows are 14 T cell receptor beta chains derived from one specimen sequenced in a study of technical replicates of blood from several donors (dated by TCRdb to 2017 to 2019). The method was the immunoSEQ multiplex PCR assay. TCRdb limited this immuneACCESS table to in-frame rearrangements with V and J called. A share of clones is missing; checked studies link under half to unresolved V genes, and the rest is unexplained. This sample comprises approximately 87,000 clones, around 90% of them detected only once. The ten largest clones add up to approximately 0.4% of the sample. Sequencing used T cells isolated from PBMCs. Receptor source: a human donor in good health. Some clones in this sample may be carry-over from other donors' samples.

A single count supports this clone. The V call is TRBV19, the J call TRBJ2-7, with 11 bases that match TRBD2. This CDR3 has 17 residues. In germline, CDR1 is LNHDA, CDR2 SQIVND (reference sequence). The V gene end was trimmed by 5 bases and the J gene end by 0 bases; junction bases not matched to a gene: 9. As DNA, the CDR3 is TGTGCCAGTAGTCTTAGACTAGCGGGGCAAAGCTCCTACGAGCAGTACTTC. Translation gives CASSLRLAGQSSYEQYF.

Only a few counts were recorded for this clone. The J gene is TRBJ1-2, the V gene TRBV28, with D possibly being TRBD1 (5 bases). CDR1 is MDHEN, CDR2 SYDVKM, per germline. V shed 4 bases and J shed 4 bases, with 10 bases lying between them. This CDR3 has 13 amino acids. The CDR3 region is CASSSGHVYGYTF. The CDR3 coding sequence is TGTGCCAGCAGTTCTGGACACGTCTATGGCTACACCTTC.

V usage is TRBV11-2 and J usage is TRBJ2-5; 11 bases align to TRBD1. Germline lookup yields CDR1 SGHAT and CDR2 FQNNGV. This CDR3 has 20 amino acids. The V gene end was trimmed by 0 bases and the J gene end by 4 bases; junction bases not matched to a gene: 16. CDR3 coding DNA: TGTGCCAGCAGCTTAGATTGGGGGGGTACTGGACAGGGGGCCAGAGAGACCCAGTACTTC. This encodes CASSLDWGGTGQGARETQYF.

V gene TRBV10-2 combines with J gene TRBJ2-2; D call uncertain. The CDR3 extends over 11 amino acids. With 7 bases removed from V and 2 bases from J, the gap between germline ends came to 2 bases. Germline CDR1 reads WSHSY; CDR2 reads SAAADI. For the CDR3, the DNA is TGCGCCAGCACAAACACCGGGGAGCTGTTTTTT. Its protein is CASTNTGELFF.

V is TRBV19 and J is TRBJ2-2; TRBD1 agrees at 8 bases. CDR3 length equals 16 residues. V shed 5 bases, J shed 5 bases, and the junction held 10 bases outside the gene matches. Looked up from germline, CDR1 is LNHDA and CDR2 is SQIVND (reference sequence). The CDR3 DNA sequence: TGTGCCAGTAGTCCTGAGGACAGGGTGAGGACCGGGGAGCTGTTTTTT. Translated, it gives CASSPEDRVRTGELFF.

The chain recombines TRBV9 with TRBJ2-6; weak D call: TRBD2 (5 bases). The CDR3 spans 18 residues. V dropped 0 bases and J dropped 0 bases, with 13 bases sitting between them. The V gene's germline CDR1 is SGDLS and CDR2 YYNGEE. The CDR3 DNA follows: TGTGCCAGCAGCGTAGCTAGGGAGCCCAGCTCTGGGGCCAACGTCCTGACTTTC. Amino acids: CASSVAREPSSGANVLTF.

This clone has just a few counts. V is TRBV18 and J is TRBJ1-1; D is uncertain. Germline loops: CDR1 KGHSH, CDR2 LQKENI. This CDR3 has 16 residues. Trimming stripped 0 bases from V and 2 bases from J, with 13 bases between. The CDR3 DNA is TGTGCCAGCTCACCACCACTTGGGCAGGTAAACACTGAAGCTTTCTTT. Its protein is CASSPPLGQVNTEAFF.

This chain joins TRBV30 and TRBJ2-5; a weak D match, TRBD2 (6 bases). The length of the CDR3 is 16 residues. Trimming cost V 2 bases and J 1 base, with 17 bases left between them. Germline loops: CDR1 GTSNPN, CDR2 SVGIG (reference sequence). The chain's CDR3 is CAWSSPALASQETQYF. The CDR3 DNA reads TGTGCCTGGAGTTCCCCCGCTCTAGCGTCCCAAGAGACCCAGTACTTC. The variable domain in full, with the rest retrieved from reference TRBV30 and TRBJ2-5, is SQTIHQWPATLVQPVGSPLSLECTVEGTSNPNLYWYRQAAGRGLQLLFYSVGIGQISSEVPQNLSASRPQDRQFILSSKKLLLSDSGFYLCAWSSPALASQETQYFGPGTRLLVL.

The chain couples TRBV27 to TRBJ2-5, with D unresolved. The V end was cut by 4 bases, the J end by 5 bases, with 11 bases between. The CDR3 is 13 amino acids. Germline V gene data show CDR1 as MNHEY and CDR2 as SMNVEV (reference sequence). CDR3 region: CASSYGGMETQYF. DNA of the CDR3: TGTGCCAGCAGTTACGGCGGAATGGAGACCCAGTACTTC.

This clone was detected only a few times. The chain couples TRBV11-2 to TRBJ1-4; no firm D call. Looked up from germline, CDR1 is SGHAT and CDR2 is FQNNGV. This CDR3 contains 16 residues. With 2 bases removed from V and 4 bases from J, the gap between germline ends came to 14 bases. CDR3 residues: CASSLFSAGLNEKLFF. The CDR3 DNA reads as TGTGCCAGCAGCTTATTCTCCGCAGGCCTTAATGAAAAACTGTTTTTT. Complete variable domain (other parts from reference TRBV11-2 and TRBJ1-4): EAGVAQSPRYKIIEKRQSVAFWCNPISGHATLYWYQQILGQGPKLLIQFQNNGVVDDSQLPKDRFSAERLKGVDSTLKIQPAKLEDSAVYLCASSLFSAGLNEKLFFGSGTQLSVL.

The J gene is TRBJ2-1, the V gene TRBV14; 8 bases align to TRBD1. Germline CDR1 SGHDN, CDR2 FVKESK. J was trimmed by 7 bases and V by 0 bases; bases with no gene match: 2. The CDR3 totals 14 residues. CDR3 in DNA: TGTGCCAGCAGCCAAGACAGGACAGGGAATGAGCAGTTCTTC. It codes for CASSQDRTGNEQFF.

V and J are TRBV15 and TRBJ2-3; TRBD2 aligns across 8 bases. Per germline, CDR1 LNHNV and CDR2 YYDKDF (reference sequence). The CDR3 length is 15 residues. V was clipped by 3 bases and J by 2 bases; unmatched bases: 4. For the CDR3, the DNA is TGTGCCACCAGCAGCGAACTAGCGGACACAGATACGCAGTATTTT. Residues: CATSSELADTDTQYF.

The J gene is TRBJ2-7, the V gene TRBV5-1, with TRBD2 matching over 7 bases. The ends lost 4 bases at V and 4 bases at J; junction bases unmatched: 8. Germline CDR1 SGHRS, CDR2 YFSETQ. CDR3 length: 14 amino acids. CDR3 bases: TGCGCCAGCAGCCAGGCTAGCGGAGGGTACGAGCAGTACTTC. Its translation: CASSQASGGYEQYF.

J is TRBJ2-1 and V is TRBV10-2; 8 bases are shared with TRBD2. CDR1 and CDR2 from the germline V gene are WSHSY and SAAADI. This CDR3 has 16 amino acids. V lost 0 bases and J lost 9; bases outside the gene matches: 10. The CDR3: CASSESSGSYSGEQFF. CDR3 sequence (DNA): TGCGCCAGCAGTGAGTCAAGCGGGAGTTATAGTGGTGAGCAGTTCTTC.